This T cell receptor beta chain was observed in a study of T cells in Graves' hyperthyroidism and ophthalmopathy. The CDR3 regions of TCR beta were amplified from RNA transcripts. First-round RT-PCR of the TCR CDR3 relied on the HTBI primer set. TCRdb analysed the multiplex PCR reads with MiXCR anew, one entry per CDR3 protein. Of hundreds of thousands of distinct CDR3 sequences listed, just under 20% are singletons. V lost 6 bases to trimming and J lost 9 bases, with 17 bases between them. The CDR3 runs 13 residues. The clonotype comes from a man between 35 and 55 years old with Graves' ophthalmopathy. The gene calls are TRBV12-3 or TRBV12-4 and TRBJ2-5, with D possibly matching TRBD2 (6 bases). Sequenced: blood. The CDR3 DNA follows: TGTGCCAGCAGGTTGGCCAGCGGGCGGGCCCAGTACTTC. Amino acids: CASRLASGRAQYF.